A selection of T cell receptor beta chains follows, all from one sample in a study of tumor-infiltrating lymphocytes in primary liver carcinoma. Via MiXCR, TCRdb re-called the multiplex PCR reads, giving one row per CDR3 protein. The table has 320,000 or so distinct CDR3 sequences, over 55% seen once. Sequencing was performed on peripheral blood. Receptors originate from a man aged 35-49 years with primary liver carcinoma and hepatitis B virus infection. The CDR3 runs from the conserved cysteine through the conserved F or W. A D gene is named only where the DNA matches it firmly. Clone sizes are given selectively: once, few, many, or a class where the clone is expanded.

j_call	d_call	v_call	clone_size	cdr3_nt	cdr3_aa
TRBJ2-7	-	TRBV29-1	many	TGCAGCGTTCTGGCAGCCTACGAGCAGTACTTC	CSVLAAYEQYF
TRBJ1-5	TRBD1	TRBV10-3	once	TGTGCCATACAGGGACAGGGCGATCAGCCCCAGCATTTT	CAIQGQGDQPQHF
TRBJ2-5	-	TRBV29-1	-	TGCAGCGCTGAAGATCTGAAAGGTTATGGGACCCAGTACTTC	CSAEDLKGYGTQYF
TRBJ2-5	TRBD2	TRBV6-6	-	TGTGCCAGCAGTTACTCCACTGGCGGGGGGGAGGCCCAGCACTTC	CASSYSTGGGEAQHF
TRBJ1-1	-	TRBV29-1	-	TGTAGCGTCGAGGGGGGCTGTGGTATGAACACTGAAGCTTTCTTT	CSVEGGCGMNTEAFF
TRBJ2-6	-	TRBV11-2	-	TGTGCCAGCAGCTCGACGAGAGGGGGAACTGGGGCCAGCGTCCTGACCTTC	CASSSTRGGTGASVLTF
TRBJ1-1	TRBD1	TRBV11-2	-	TGTGCCAGCAGCTCACAGGGGATGAACACTGAAGCTCTCTTT	CASSSQGMNTEALF
TRBJ2-6	-	TRBV10-3	-	TGTGCCATCAGTGAGCAGGGGTCTGGAGCCAACGTCCAGACTTTC	CAISEQGSGANVQTF
TRBJ2-7	TRBD1	TRBV6-2/TRBV6-3	-	TGTGCCAGCAAAGGGGACAGGGACCTTAAGAGCACCTACGAGCAGTACTTC	CASKGDRDLKSTYEQYF
TRBJ2-3	-	TRBV5-1	few	TGCGCCAGCAGCTTGGGAGGGTTTCAAGATACGCAGTATTTT	CASSLGGFQDTQYF